These 14 T cell receptor beta chains came from one sample sequenced in a study of CD4 T cells in relation to SARS-CoV-2 and coronaviruses. These receptors have no known antigen. Profiled with immunoSEQ multiplex PCR; TCRdb holds only in-frame clones, not every one. The sample yields about 39,000 clones, roughly 80% seen once. Specimen: naive CD4+ T cells from PBMCs, cultured in vitro. Subset meaning: naive CD4+ T cells isolated by negative enrichment. The receptors were sampled from an adult with COVID-19.

The rearrangement joins TRBV5-1 to TRBJ2-1; the D gene is possibly TRBD1 (6 bases). V gave up 3 bases and J gave up 7 bases, with 11 bases separating them. The CDR3 contains 13 residues. Germline assignment: CDR1 SGHRS and CDR2 YFSETQ. In DNA form, the CDR3 reads TGCGCCAGCAGCTCTACAGGGCTAAATGAGCAGTTCTTC. Translating gives CASSSTGLNEQFF.

The genes are TRBV5-4 and TRBJ2-7; no firm D call. The V gene's germline CDR1 is SGHNT and CDR2 YYREEE (reference sequence). The V end lost 1 base, the J end lost 3 bases, and 5 bases lay between the germline ends. The CDR3 covers 12 residues. The CDR3 bases are TGTGCCAGCAGCTTGAGGGACTACGAGCAGTACTTC. It is translated as CASSLRDYEQYF.

This clone has only a few counts. The chain joins TRBV9 to TRBJ1-5, with unresolved D. Trimming left V 4 bases short and J 0 bases short, with 11 bases between. The CDR3 loop spans 15 amino acids. Looked up from germline, CDR1 is SGDLS and CDR2 is YYNGEE. CDR3 nucleotides: TGTGCCAGCAGCCCGGAGCCGTTTAGCAATCAGCCCCAGCATTTT. This translates into CASSPEPFSNQPQHF.

The chain carries TRBV19 and TRBJ2-2, with 8 bases lining up with TRBD1. Trimming cost V 9 bases and J 5 bases; bases outside gene matches: 11. The CDR3 has 15 amino acids. The germline CDR1 and CDR2 sequences are LNHDA and SQIVND (reference sequence). CDR3 in amino acids: CASRTGFPMTGELFF. CDR3 DNA sequence: TGTGCCAGCCGGACAGGGTTTCCGATGACCGGGGAGCTGTTTTTT.

The chain combines TRBV7-8 with TRBJ2-7, with TRBD2 matching over 9 bases. Unmatched junction bases numbered 11, after V lost 1 base and J lost 4 bases. In germline, CDR1 is SGHVS, CDR2 FQNEAQ. The CDR3 has 17 residues. DNA of the CDR3: TGTGCCAGCAGCTTAGTATCCCTAGCGGGATCGGCGTACGAGCAGTACTTC. It is translated as CASSLVSLAGSAYEQYF.

V is TRBV11-3 and J is TRBJ1-1, with 11 bases lining up with TRBD1. V trimming: 5 bases; J trimming: 5 bases; junction bases outside the gene matches: 7. This CDR3 has 15 residues. Germline CDR1 SGHNT, CDR2 YENEEA. CDR3 sequence (DNA): TGTGCCAGCAGCCGGACAGGGGGCATTCAGACTGAAGCTTTCTTT. Amino acid sequence: CASSRTGGIQTEAFF.

The V call is TRBV24-1, the J call TRBJ1-2, with D maybe TRBD1 (6 bases). From germline, CDR1 is KGHDR and CDR2 SFDVKD. Between the trimmed V and J ends, which lost 3 bases and 0 bases, there was a span of 10 bases. CDR3 length: 15 residues. The CDR3 nucleotides read TGTGCCACCAGTGATGCACAGGGAACTAACTATGGCTACACCTTC. Encoded protein: CATSDAQGTNYGYTF.

V and J are TRBV5-4 and TRBJ2-7; 9 nucleotides match TRBD1. V trimming: 1 base; J trimming: 6 bases; junction bases outside the gene matches: 11. There are 16 residues in the CDR3. The germline gives CDR1 SGHNT, CDR2 YYREEE (reference sequence). This CDR3 reads CASSLFSGTGTSEQYF. CDR3 DNA sequence: TGTGCCAGCAGCTTGTTTTCAGGGACAGGGACATCCGAGCAGTACTTC. The full variable domain, in which reference TRBV5-4 and TRBJ2-7 provide the parts outside the CDR3, is ETGVTQSPTHLIKTRGQQVTLRCSSQSGHNTVSWYQQALGQGPQFIFQYYREEENGRGNFPPRFSGLQFPNYSSELNVNALELDDSALYLCASSLFSGTGTSEQYFGPGTRLTVT.

This rearrangement joins TRBV19 to TRBJ2-7; 8 positions agree with TRBD1. Unmatched junction bases numbered 8, after V lost 6 bases and J lost 7 bases. The CDR3 totals 13 residues. Germline V gene sequence: CDR1 LNHDA, CDR2 SQIVND (reference sequence). The CDR3 reads CASREDHRGEQYF. The CDR3 DNA sequence: TGTGCCAGTAGGGAGGATCACAGGGGGGAGCAGTACTTC.

The J gene is TRBJ1-5, the V gene TRBV4-1; 12 bases line up with TRBD1. Trimming took 4 bases from V and 7 from J; bases not matched to a gene: 5. The germline gives CDR1 MGHRA, CDR2 YSYEKL. The CDR3 contains 15 residues. The CDR3 is CASSPGTGGPQPQHF. As DNA, the CDR3 is TGCGCCAGCAGCCCAGGGACAGGGGGCCCCCAGCCCCAGCATTTT.

This clone has only a few counts. The gene calls are TRBV2 and TRBJ2-5; D gene ambiguous. The CDR3 length is 15 residues. Germline assignment: CDR1 SNHLY and CDR2 FYNNEI. V was cut by 6 bases and J by 5 bases, with 19 bases left in between. The chain's CDR3 is CASRITTGLEETQYF. Written as DNA, the CDR3 is TGTGCCAGCAGGATTACGACCGGTCTCGAGGAGACCCAGTACTTC.

The chain has TRBV7-9 and TRBJ1-2; D perhaps matches TRBD1 (6 bases). The CDR3 consists of 15 residues. Germline V gene sequence: CDR1 SEHNR, CDR2 FQNEAQ (reference sequence). V lost 5 bases and J lost 2, with 15 bases in between. The DNA of the CDR3 is TGTGCCAGCAGCCCTTGGGGGGGGGCGAACTATGGCTACACCTTC. Encoded protein: CASSPWGGANYGYTF.

The chain has TRBV15 and TRBJ1-1, with a tentative D call TRBD1 (5 bases). The ends were cut back, 1 base at V and 1 base at J, with 13 bases in the middle. CDR3 length: 16 residues. Germline V gene lookup returns CDR1 LNHNV and CDR2 YYDKDF (reference sequence). The CDR3 DNA follows: TGTGCCACCAGCAGAGGCGTCCTCACAGGGAACACTGAAGCTTTCTTT. Its translation is CATSRGVLTGNTEAFF. The full variable domain, its missing parts supplied by reference TRBV15 and TRBJ1-1, is DAMVIQNPRYQVTQFGKPVTLSCSQTLNHNVMYWYQQKSSQAPKLLFHYYDKDFNNEADTPDNFQSRRPNTSFCFLDIRSPGLGDTAMYLCATSRGVLTGNTEAFFGQGTRLTVV.

The rearrangement uses TRBV4-1 and TRBJ2-1, with TRBD2 matching 8 bases. CDR3 length: 16 amino acids. With 4 bases clipped from V and 3 bases from J, the junction kept 8 bases outside the gene matches. Germline V gives CDR1 MGHRA, CDR2 YSYEKL. The DNA for the CDR3 is TGCGCCAGCAGCCGAGAGCCAACTAGCGGCTACAATGAGCAGTTCTTC. Protein sequence: CASSREPTSGYNEQFF.